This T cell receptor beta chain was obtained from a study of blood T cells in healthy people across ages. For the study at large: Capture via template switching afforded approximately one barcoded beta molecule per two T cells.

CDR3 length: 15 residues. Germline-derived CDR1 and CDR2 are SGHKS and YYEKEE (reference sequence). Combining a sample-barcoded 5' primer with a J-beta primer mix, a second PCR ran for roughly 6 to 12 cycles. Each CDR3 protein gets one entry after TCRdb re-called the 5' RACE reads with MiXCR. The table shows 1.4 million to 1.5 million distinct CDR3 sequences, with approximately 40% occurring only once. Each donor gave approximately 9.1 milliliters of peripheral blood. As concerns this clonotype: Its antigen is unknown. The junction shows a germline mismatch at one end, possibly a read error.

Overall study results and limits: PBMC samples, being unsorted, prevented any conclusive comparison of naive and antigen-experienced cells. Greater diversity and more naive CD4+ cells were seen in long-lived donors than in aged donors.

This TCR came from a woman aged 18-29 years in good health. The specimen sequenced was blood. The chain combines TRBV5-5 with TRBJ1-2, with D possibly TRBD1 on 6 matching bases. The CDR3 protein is CASSFTGSSLYGYTF. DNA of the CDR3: TGTGCCAGTAGCTTTACAGGGTCTTCATTATATGGCTACACCTTC. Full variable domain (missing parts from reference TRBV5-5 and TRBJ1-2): DAGVTQSPTHLIKTRGQQVTLRCSPISGHKSVSWYQQVLGQGPQFIFQYYEKEERGRGNFPDRFSARQFPNYSSELNVNALLLGDSALYLCASSFTGSSLYGYTFGSGTRLTVV.